This TCR beta chain derives from a study of T cells expressing NK-cell markers (dated by TCRdb to about 2020). Background for the entire study: In sorted CD3+CD56+NKG2C+, CD3+CD56+NKG2C- and CD3+CD56-NKG2C+ T-cell subsets from 7 or 8 donors, TCR beta-chain repertoires were profiled. Seven of the eight sequenced donors were HCMV-seropositive and one was HCMV-seronegative. The eight sequenced donors were randomly selected healthy volunteers, three men and five women. Libraries were sequenced as 2 x 150 bp reads on Illumina HiSeq 2000/2500, MiSeq or NextSeq. Paper-wide results and their limitations: Those dominant clonotypes were again the most abundant among CD3+CD56-NKG2C+ cells in a few donors, at about 25-60.1%. For roughly six donors, the dominant CD3+CD56+NKG2C+ clonotypes were among the top 10 CD8+ clonotypes and accounted for about 1.0-7.0% of CD8+ T cells. Whether the expanded NKG2C-expressing T cell clones were specific for HCMV antigens was left unclear.

Instrument used: Illumina HiSeq 2000. TCR beta cDNA libraries were made by 5'RACE template switching that added a universal primer site and unique molecular identifiers. cDNA synthesis was primed from the TCR beta constant segment and was followed by two successive PCR amplification steps. Turning to the authors' computational methods: Reads were demultiplexed and grouped by UMI with MIGEC, and clonotypes were assembled and quantified with MiTCR. To remove erroneous sequences, TCR cDNA sequences were retained only when supported by two or more reads. The tcR package was used for downstream repertoire analysis, with clonotypes matched between fractions based on CDR3 nucleotide sequence plus V segment. VDJmatch was used to annotate antigen specificity against VDJdb, with one amino acid substitution allowed in CDR3. TCRdb reprocessed the reads and lists each CDR3 protein sequence as a single entry, with no DNA. These V and J calls derive from TCRdb rather than the authors' analysis. This sample's listing comprises 500,000 to 700,000 distinct CDR3 sequences. Approximately 4% of the sample is held by the ten biggest clonotypes.

Turning to this clonotype: Its specific antigen is unknown.

In the germline V gene, CDR1 corresponds to SGHRS and CDR2 to YFSETQ. The CDR3 starts with the cysteine, ends with the phenylalanine, and has 14 residues. No DNA is given. A commercial ELISA kit detecting HCMV-specific IgG in serum was used to determine HCMV serostatus. Peripheral blood mononuclear cells were isolated from blood by Ficoll density gradient centrifugation. The chain is made from TRBV5-1 and TRBJ2-2; TCRdb's D call, TRBD1, is unchecked because there is no DNA. The sequence derives from a man aged 18 to 29 in good health. Donor details come from another sample of the same person, matched by shared clones. The sequenced sample consisted of blood T cells: a sorted CD56 or NKG2C T cell subset, CD4+ or CD8+ T cells, or bulk PBMC T cells (not recorded which). CDR3 loop: CASSPQGMIGELFF.